The 22 T cell receptor beta chains reported below all come from one sample, sequenced in a study of T cells in Graves' hyperthyroidism and ophthalmopathy (dated by TCRdb to the late 2010s). The method was multiplex PCR. TCRdb records Illumina HiSeq 2000 as the sequencer. The TCR beta CDR3 regions were amplified from the RNA transcripts. The TCR CDR3 was subjected to a first round of RT-PCR using the HTBI primer set and the Qiagen OneStep RT-PCR kit. Through fastp at Q25 and MiXCR, TCRdb rebuilt clones from the public reads, retaining in-frame beta chains. Every distinct CDR3 protein forms one entry, paired with its most common genes and DNA. The sample records roughly 170,000 distinct CDR3 sequences, over 15% of which are singletons. Around 29% of the sample belongs to the ten largest clones. Sequencing was performed on blood. These receptors all come from a woman aged 45-60 years with Graves' hyperthyroidism.

The rearrangement links TRBV4-1 to TRBJ1-6, with D unresolved. CDR1 is MGHRA and CDR2 is YSYEKL in the germline V gene. The CDR3 totals 17 residues. The V gene lost 0 bases and the J gene lost 9 bases, with 18 bases spanning the gap. CDR3 protein: CASSQDPLGSLASPLHF. DNA of the CDR3: TGCGCCAGCAGCCAAGATCCTCTGGGCAGTCTGGCTTCACCCCTCCACTTT.

This clonotype was seen repeatedly, ten times or more. The V and J genes are TRBV12-3 or TRBV12-4 and TRBJ1-5; D gene uncertain. Trimming removed 6 bases at V and 5 bases at J, with 17 bases between. CDR3 length: 15 residues. CDR3 sequence: CASRARNTNDQPQHF. The CDR3 coding sequence is TGTGCCAGCAGAGCAAGAAATACGAACGATCAGCCCCAGCATTTT.

The chain couples TRBV15 to TRBJ1-1, with D perhaps matching TRBD1 (5 bases). The V gene lost 0 bases and the J gene lost 0 bases, with 23 bases spanning the gap. The CDR3 is 20 amino acids. The germline V gene has CDR1 LNHNV and CDR2 YYDKDF (reference sequence). The CDR3 spells CATSRDLGGSRAGLNTEAFF. The CDR3 nucleotides read TGTGCCACCAGCAGAGATTTAGGTGGATCCAGGGCAGGCCTGAACACTGAAGCTTTCTTT.

This clonotype was seen ten or more times. The chain has TRBV2 and TRBJ2-4; no firm D call. The germline gives CDR1 SNHLY, CDR2 FYNNEI. This CDR3 is 11 amino acids long. The V and J ends lost 5 bases and 5 bases respectively, with 4 bases between them. CDR3 nucleotide sequence: TGTGCCAGCAGTCCGGAAAACATTCAGTACTTC. Protein: CASSPENIQYF.

This clonotype was counted a few times. This sequence joins TRBV4-1 and TRBJ2-5; TRBD1 matches 12 bases. Germline V gene lookup returns CDR1 MGHRA and CDR2 YSYEKL. This CDR3 is built from 16 residues. V lost 0 bases and J lost 4; bases outside the gene matches: 3. In DNA, the CDR3 is TGCGCCAGCAGCCAAGAAGGGACAGGGGGCTTAGAGACCCAGTACTTC. Translation: CASSQEGTGGLETQYF.

There are many counts of this clonotype. This sequence joins TRBV19 and TRBJ1-1; the D is unclear. The CDR3 loop spans 14 amino acids. The germline V gene encodes CDR1 LNHDA and CDR2 SQIVND (reference sequence). Trimming removed 0 bases at V and 2 bases at J, with 7 bases between. CDR3 DNA sequence: TGTGCCAGTAGTATAGAATACGCCAACACTGAAGCTTTCTTT. It translates to CASSIEYANTEAFF.

This clonotype occurred many times. The V gene is TRBV14, the J gene TRBJ1-2, with 10 positions matching TRBD1. This CDR3 spans 15 amino acids. Germline CDR1 reads SGHDN; CDR2 reads FVKESK. V was clipped by 3 bases and J by 3 bases; unmatched bases: 4. The CDR3 loop reads CASSQGQGPYYGYTF. CDR3 nucleotides: TGTGCCAGCAGCCAGGGACAGGGGCCTTACTATGGCTACACCTTC.

The sample holds many counts of this clonotype. The rearrangement links TRBV6-2 or TRBV6-3 to TRBJ1-5, with TRBD1 matching 9 bases. The length of the CDR3 is 19 residues. Trimming at V came to 6 bases and at J to 3 bases, leaving 18 bases not matched to a gene. CDR1 is MNHEY, CDR2 SVGEGT, per germline. DNA for the CDR3: TGTGCCAGCAGCTCCTACCAGCTGGGGACAGGGAGGAACAATCAGCCCCAGCATTTT. Translated: CASSSYQLGTGRNNQPQHF.

The CDR3 sequence is CASSYQGADYGYTF. The CDR3 DNA reads TGTGCCAGCAGTTACCAAGGGGCAGACTATGGCTACACCTTC. This rearrangement joins TRBV6-5 to TRBJ1-2; a possible D gene is TRBD1 (5 bases). Trimming took off 2 bases at V and 3 bases at J, with 10 bases between the two ends. CDR3 length equals 14 residues. CDR1 is MNHEY and CDR2 is SVGAGI in the germline V gene.

J is TRBJ1-6 and V is TRBV28; D is ambiguous. The V end lost 3 bases, the J end lost 11 bases, and 8 bases lay between the germline ends. Germline values: CDR1 MDHEN, CDR2 SYDVKM. This CDR3 is 12 amino acids long. This chain's CDR3 is CASSLWVTPLHF. In DNA, the CDR3 is TGTGCCAGCAGTTTGTGGGTTACACCCCTCCACTTT.

There are many counts of this clonotype. The chain recombines TRBV6-1 with TRBJ1-3; 10 positions match TRBD1. This CDR3 has 13 residues. The germline gives CDR1 MNHNS, CDR2 SASEGT. With 8 bases clipped from V and 4 bases from J, the junction kept 2 bases outside the gene matches. The CDR3 protein is CASDRGPGNTIYF. The CDR3, as DNA: TGTGCCAGCGACAGGGGGCCGGGAAACACCATATATTTT.

This clonotype was detected many times. In DNA, the CDR3 is TGTGCCAGCAGCTTAAGTGGGGTGTGGGACGGGGGGTCCGAGCAGTACTTC. This encodes CASSLSGVWDGGSEQYF. The rearrangement uses TRBV7-2 and TRBJ2-7, with 7 bases aligning to TRBD2. Germline lookup yields CDR1 SGHTA and CDR2 FQGNSA. The CDR3 has 17 amino acids. The trim removed 2 bases at V and 6 bases at J, leaving 16 bases unmatched.

The chain is built from TRBV7-3 and TRBJ2-3, with D maybe TRBD1 (6 bases). Trimming stripped 5 bases from V and 3 bases from J, with 15 bases between. Germline V gene lookup returns CDR1 SGHTA and CDR2 FQGTGA. CDR3 length: 15 amino acids. The CDR3 nucleotides are TGTGCCAGCAGCCAGGAAGGGGGTATTACAGATACGCAGTATTTT. Its translation is CASSQEGGITDTQYF.

This chain connects TRBV12-3 or TRBV12-4 to TRBJ1-2, with a tentative D call TRBD1 (5 bases). V lost 6 bases and J lost 8, with 16 bases in between. The CDR3 is made up of 13 amino acids. This chain's CDR3 is CASRPPGPGGYTF. DNA for the CDR3: TGTGCCAGCAGACCACCGGGACCTGGGGGCTACACCTTC.

V gene TRBV9 combines with J gene TRBJ1-2; tentatively, D is TRBD1 (5 bases). Trimming cost V 3 bases and J 3 bases, with 21 bases left between them. Germline V gene sequence: CDR1 SGDLS, CDR2 YYNGEE. The CDR3 sequence is 17 residues long. CDR3 in amino acids: CASSGQLNRGGYYGYTF. CDR3 coding DNA: TGTGCCAGCAGCGGACAGTTAAACCGAGGCGGCTACTATGGCTACACCTTC.

The sample holds many counts of this clonotype. The chain carries TRBV14 and TRBJ2-3; D remains unclear. Germline lookup yields CDR1 SGHDN and CDR2 FVKESK. This CDR3 contains 18 residues. The ends were cut back, 2 bases at V and 3 bases at J, with 21 bases in the middle. CDR3 DNA sequence: TGTGCCAGCAGCCAATACGGACGCAGAAAGGCAAATACAGATACGCAGTATTTT. It encodes CASSQYGRRKANTDTQYF.

Only a few counts were recorded for this clonotype. The chain employs TRBV7-3 and TRBJ2-7, with D tentatively TRBD1 (6 bases). The CDR3 spans 13 residues. V lost 11 bases, J lost 3 bases, and 17 bases lay in between. Germline V gives CDR1 SGHTA, CDR2 FQGTGA. CDR3 nucleotide sequence: TGTGCCGCCGGCGAGGCCAGGGGCTACGAGCAGTACTTC. It encodes CAAGEARGYEQYF.

This clonotype was counted many times. This chain uses TRBV20-1 with TRBJ1-1; D may be TRBD1 (5 bases). Germline V gene lookup returns CDR1 DFQATT and CDR2 SNEGSKA (reference sequence). V was pared by 0 bases and J by 0 bases, with 17 bases between. The CDR3 has 17 residues. The CDR3 sequence is CSARDLADTELNTEAFF. The CDR3 DNA reads as TGCAGTGCTAGAGATCTCGCGGACACAGAATTGAACACTGAAGCTTTCTTT.

The gene calls are TRBV5-6 and TRBJ2-2; a weak D match, TRBD2 (5 bases). The germline V gene has CDR1 SGHDT and CDR2 YYEEEE. Trimming took 0 bases from V and 4 from J, leaving 13 bases between them. The CDR3 totals 16 residues. CDR3 nucleotide sequence: TGTGCCAGCAGCTTGGTGAGGGCTCGGAGCACCGGGGAGCTGTTTTTT. The encoded protein is CASSLVRARSTGELFF.

This clonotype was counted at least ten times. The CDR3, as DNA: TGTGCCACCAGCAGTGCCCGGGTCAGGGCTAACTATGGCTACACCTTC. Protein: CATSSARVRANYGYTF. The J gene is TRBJ1-2, the V gene TRBV15, with a tentative D call TRBD1 (5 bases). In germline, CDR1 is LNHNV, CDR2 YYDKDF (reference sequence). This CDR3 spans 16 amino acids. V was shortened by 3 bases and J by 0 bases, with 14 bases between the two germline ends.

Points on this clonotype: A read error may account for a junction end that differs from germline. The rearrangement uses TRBV7-2 and TRBJ2-1, with 10 bases that match TRBD1. The CDR3 is 15 residues long. Germline V gene data show CDR1 as SGHTA and CDR2 as FQGNSA. CDR3: CASSWDRGSNNKQFF. CDR3 DNA: TGTGCCAGCAGCTGGGACAGGGGCTCGAACAATAAGCAGTTCTTC.

In this sample, this clonotype turned up many times. The chain recombines TRBV20-1 with TRBJ1-5, with 7 bases identical to TRBD1. The V gene end was trimmed by 6 bases and the J gene end by 1 base; junction bases not matched to a gene: 6. CDR1 is DFQATT and CDR2 is SNEGSKA in the germline V gene (reference sequence). The CDR3 totals 14 residues. The CDR3 spells CSAQTGDSNQPQHF. The DNA of the CDR3 is TGCAGTGCCCAAACAGGGGACAGCAATCAGCCCCAGCATTTT.